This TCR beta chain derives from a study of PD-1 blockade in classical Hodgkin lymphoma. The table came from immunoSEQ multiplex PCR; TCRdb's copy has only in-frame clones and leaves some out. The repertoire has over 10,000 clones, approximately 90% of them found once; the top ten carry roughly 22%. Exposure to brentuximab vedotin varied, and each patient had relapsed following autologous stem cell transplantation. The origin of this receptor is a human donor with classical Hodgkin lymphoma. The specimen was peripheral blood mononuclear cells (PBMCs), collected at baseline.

The CDR3 loop reads CASSPPLREGGREQYF. The CDR3 region has the DNA TGTGCCAGCAGCCCTCCTCTTAGGGAGGGTGGGCGCGAGCAGTACTTC. V is TRBV7-8 and J is TRBJ2-7, with TRBD2 identical over 7 bases. The germline CDR1 and CDR2 sequences are SGHVS and FQNEAQ. V trimming: 5 bases; J trimming: 6 bases; junction bases outside the gene matches: 16. CDR3 size: 16 residues.